A selection of T cell receptor beta chains follows, all from one sample in a study of beta chain features in type 1 diabetes. Sequenced by immunoSEQ multiplex PCR; TCRdb stores in-frame clones only, minus some. This repertoire shows hundreds of thousands of clones, 10% to 15% found once; its top ten account for more than 0.015%. Sequenced material: naive CD4+ T cells from blood. These receptors originate from a man aged 18 to 29 in good health. CDR3s include the opening cysteine and the closing phenylalanine or tryptophan. A D gene is named only where the DNA matches it firmly. Some rows have no size entry. The others give once, few or many, or a class for an expanded clone.

CDR3aa | CDR3nt | j_gene | v_gene | d_gene | abundance | len
CASSLAGTANYGYTF | TGCGCCAGCAGCTTGGCCGGGACAGCTAACTATGGCTACACCTTC | TRBJ1-2 | TRBV5-1 | TRBD1 | . | 15
CASSTGYGYTF | TGTGCCAGCAGTACAGGGTATGGCTACACCTTC | TRBJ1-2 | TRBV28 | . | few | 11
CASSFPGGGSYEQYF | TGTGCCAGCAGTTTTCCGGGAGGCGGCTCCTACGAGCAGTACTTC | TRBJ2-7 | TRBV28 | TRBD2 | . | 15
CASSVGLAGGTDTQYF | TGTGCCAGCAGCGTAGGGTTAGCGGGTGGCACAGATACGCAGTATTTT | TRBJ2-3 | TRBV9 | TRBD2 | few | 16
CASLGQGVTNEQFF | TGTGCCAGCTTGGGACAGGGGGTTACGAATGAGCAGTTCTTC | TRBJ2-1 | TRBV18 | TRBD1 | few | 14
CATSSPYNEQFF | TGTGCCACCAGCAGTCCTTACAATGAGCAGTTCTTC | TRBJ2-1 | TRBV15 | . | many | 12
CASSLNPRDTQYF | TGTGCCAGCAGCTTAAACCCCAGGGATACGCAGTATTTT | TRBJ2-3 | TRBV7-3 | . | . | 13
CATSRDLAGVWEQYF | TGTGCCACCAGCAGAGATTTAGCGGGAGTGTGGGAGCAGTACTTC | TRBJ2-7 | TRBV15 | TRBD2 | . | 15
CAWSVGGLSPLHF | TGTGCCTGGAGTGTGGGGGGGCTTTCACCCCTCCACTTT | TRBJ1-6 | TRBV30 | . | . | 13
CASSSNLGLAWTQYF | TGTGCCAGCAGCTCAAATCTGGGACTAGCATGGACCCAGTACTTC | TRBJ2-5 | TRBV7-2 | TRBD2 | . | 15
CASREGFGNEKLFF | TGTGCCAGCAGGGAGGGCTTCGGTAATGAAAAACTGTTTTTT | TRBJ1-4 | TRBV7-2 | . | . | 14
CASSPRDRSYEQYF | TGTGCCAGCAGCCCTAGGGACAGATCCTACGAGCAGTACTTC | TRBJ2-7 | TRBV7-2 | TRBD1 | . | 14